The 25 T cell receptor beta chains in this list originate from one sample, sequenced in a study of blood T cell repertoires in COVID-19. Clones were sequenced by immunoSEQ multiplex PCR, and TCRdb holds only the in-frame ones, with some missing. In the table there are more than 130,000 clones, 84% of which are singletons. Sequencing was carried out using peripheral blood. The receptor set was obtained from a woman of 80 years or more in a cohort sampled during active or convalescent COVID-19.

V and J are TRBV18 and TRBJ1-4; no clear D. This CDR3 region has 16 residues. Germline CDR1 reads KGHSH; CDR2 reads LQKENI. The ends were cut back, 4 bases at V and 5 bases at J, with 17 bases in the middle. CDR3: CASSRLLSSRNEKLFF. The CDR3 DNA follows: TGTGCCAGCTCACGACTCCTCTCTAGCCGGAATGAAAAACTGTTTTTT.

The chain employs TRBV18 and TRBJ2-1, with 9 nucleotides matching TRBD2. Germline V gene data show CDR1 as KGHSH and CDR2 as LQKENI. V gave up 1 base and J gave up 0 bases; unmatched junction bases: 13. CDR3 size: 20 residues. In nucleotides, the CDR3 is TGTGCCAGCTCACCACATCCAGGGGAAGCGGGGGGTCCCTCCTACAATGAGCAGTTCTTC. It translates to CASSPHPGEAGGPSYNEQFF.

This clone was seen a handful of times. The chain carries TRBV20-1 and TRBJ1-5, with no clear D. The germline CDR1 and CDR2 sequences are DFQATT and SNEGSKA (reference sequence). Trimming left V 3 bases short and J 6 bases short, with 6 bases between. This CDR3 contains 11 residues. The CDR3 loop reads CSASLAQPQHF. CDR3 coding DNA: TGCAGTGCTAGTTTGGCTCAGCCCCAGCATTTT.

The chain combines TRBV28 with TRBJ1-2; D not resolved. The CDR3 is made up of 12 amino acids. V lost 5 bases and J 4 bases, leaving 8 bases between the germline ends. Germline V gene lookup returns CDR1 MDHEN and CDR2 SYDVKM. This chain's CDR3 is CASSKSFYGYTF. The CDR3 nucleotides are TGTGCCAGCAGTAAGAGTTTCTATGGCTACACCTTC.

The chain uses TRBV3-1 (or the pseudogene TRBV3-2) and TRBJ2-3, with 11 bases fitting TRBD2. Trimming removed 0 bases from V and 5 bases from J; junction bases left unmatched: 13. Looked up from germline, CDR1 is LGHDT and CDR2 is YNNKEL (reference sequence). The CDR3 has 19 residues. The CDR3: CASSQEGSGGVGGLDTQYF. The CDR3 DNA reads TGTGCCAGCAGCCAAGAAGGTAGCGGGGGGGTTGGAGGGCTAGATACGCAGTATTTT.

This clone was seen a handful of times. This chain links TRBV19 with TRBJ2-1, with 11 bases lining up with TRBD2. The CDR3 sequence is 16 residues long. Germline CDR1 and CDR2: LNHDA and SQIVND (reference sequence). J lost 3 bases, V lost 5 bases, and 6 bases had no gene match. The CDR3 DNA follows: TGTGCCAGTAGTGTACTAGCGGGGGCGGTCTACAATGAGCAGTTCTTC. As protein: CASSVLAGAVYNEQFF.

The CDR3 bases are TGCAGCGTGATGCGTCAAAACATTCAGTACTTC. Translation: CSVMRQNIQYF. This chain uses TRBV29-1 with TRBJ2-4; no reliable D call. Germline loops: CDR1 SQVTM, CDR2 ANQGSEA. Trimming shortened V by 6 bases and J by 5 bases, and 8 bases separated the two germline ends. The CDR3 sequence is 11 residues long.

The chain links TRBV18 to TRBJ2-1, with a possible D match to TRBD1 (6 bases). Germline V gene lookup returns CDR1 KGHSH and CDR2 LQKENI. Between the trimmed V and J ends, which lost 2 bases and 4 bases, there was a span of 15 bases. The CDR3 runs to 16 residues. CDR3 bases: TGTGCCAGCTCACCAACCGGGACAATTAGGTACAATGAGCAGTTCTTC. It translates to CASSPTGTIRYNEQFF.

The V gene is TRBV15, the J gene TRBJ2-7; D might be TRBD2 (7 bases). V dropped 8 bases and J dropped 6 bases, with 20 bases sitting between them. This CDR3 contains 14 residues. Per the germline V gene, CDR1 is LNHNV and CDR2 is YYDKDF (reference sequence). The CDR3 sequence: CATGGGVGSGEQYF. For the CDR3, the DNA is TGTGCCACCGGAGGGGGGGTCGGCTCGGGCGAGCAGTACTTC.

This clone occurred once. The chain has TRBV5-1 and TRBJ2-6; perhaps TRBD1 as D (6 bases). This CDR3 has 15 residues. The germline gives CDR1 SGHRS, CDR2 YFSETQ. Deletions cut 4 bases from V and 4 bases from J, with 12 bases between. DNA of the CDR3: TGCGCCAGCAGCGGGGGCCGTTCAGGGGCCAACGTCCTGACTTTC. Its translation: CASSGGRSGANVLTF.

A word on this clone: A junction boundary mismatches the germline segment, possibly from a read error. The chain is built from TRBV7-9 and TRBJ2-3; D call uncertain. Germline-derived CDR1 and CDR2 are SEHNR and FQNEAQ (reference sequence). The CDR3 has 12 residues. The CDR3 region has the DNA TGTGCCAGCAGGACTGGCACGGATACGCAGTATTTT. Protein: CASRTGTDTQYF.

The rearrangement joins TRBV19 to TRBJ2-1; the D gene is possibly TRBD2 (6 bases). The CDR3 is made up of 21 amino acids. V lost 3 bases to trimming and J lost 0 bases, with 27 bases between them. Germline CDR1 reads LNHDA; CDR2 reads SQIVND (reference sequence). The CDR3: CASSMETRLILRGLSYNEQFF. CDR3 coding DNA: TGTGCCAGTAGTATGGAGACTAGACTTATCTTGCGGGGCCTCTCCTACAATGAGCAGTTCTTC.

The chain joins TRBV6-5 to TRBJ1-2; D is unresolved. Germline V lookup: CDR1 MNHEY, CDR2 SVGAGI. The CDR3 runs 12 residues. V lost 6 bases to trimming and J lost 5 bases, with 10 bases between them. CDR3 nucleotide sequence: TGTGCCAGCAGGACTACCACGTATGGCTACACCTTC. Its protein is CASRTTTYGYTF.

The chain recombines TRBV6-1 with TRBJ1-2; 8 bases match TRBD1. There are 16 residues in the CDR3. V was pared by 5 bases and J by 7 bases, with 15 bases of the junction left unmatched. The V gene's germline CDR1 is MNHNS and CDR2 SASEGT. The CDR3 here is CASSKDLIQGDSGYTF. The CDR3 DNA reads TGTGCCAGCAGTAAAGACCTCATACAGGGGGATAGTGGCTACACCTTC.

This chain uses TRBV28 with TRBJ2-2; a possible D gene is TRBD1 (6 bases). The CDR3 consists of 15 residues. The germline gives CDR1 MDHEN, CDR2 SYDVKM. V was shortened by 7 bases and J by 0 bases, with 12 bases between the two germline ends. CDR3 DNA: TGTGCCAGCACCACCACAGGGTCGAACACCGGGGAGCTGTTTTTT. This encodes CASTTTGSNTGELFF.

The chain links TRBV7-8 to TRBJ2-5; D is uncertain. V was shortened by 1 base and J by 3 bases, with 6 bases between the two germline ends. This CDR3 has 13 residues. The germline V gene has CDR1 SGHVS and CDR2 FQNEAQ. CDR3 coding DNA: TGTGCCAGCAGCTTAGAATTCAAAGAGACCCAGTACTTC. It specifies CASSLEFKETQYF.

The chain carries TRBV2 and TRBJ1-4, with 7 nucleotides matching TRBD1. The ends lost 7 bases at V and 10 bases at J; junction bases unmatched: 15. This CDR3 comprises 15 residues. The germline CDR1 and CDR2 sequences are SNHLY and FYNNEI. The CDR3 is CASIQRKRGLGKLFF. In DNA form, the CDR3 reads TGTGCCAGCATCCAACGGAAAAGGGGGCTCGGAAAACTGTTTTTT.

There are a few counts of this clone. V usage is TRBV7-9 and J usage is TRBJ1-4; D is unclear. Between the trimmed V and J ends, which lost 0 bases and 5 bases, there was a span of 7 bases. Germline V gives CDR1 SEHNR, CDR2 FQNEAQ (reference sequence). The CDR3 extends over 14 amino acids. The CDR3 DNA follows: TGTGCCAGCAGCTTAGCGACTACAAATGAAAAACTGTTTTTT. Its protein is CASSLATTNEKLFF.

The V and J genes are TRBV5-8 and TRBJ2-3, with D possibly being TRBD1 (6 bases). The V gene's germline CDR1 is SGHTS and CDR2 YDEGEE. There are 16 residues in the CDR3. The V end lost 4 bases, the J end lost 0 bases, and 15 bases lay between the germline ends. The DNA of the CDR3 is TGTGCCAGCAGCCCCGTCAGGGGCCTTAGCACAGATACGCAGTATTTT. Translating gives CASSPVRGLSTDTQYF.

The chain uses TRBV5-1 and TRBJ2-3; D is unresolved. The length of the CDR3 is 14 residues. The germline CDR1 and CDR2 sequences are SGHRS and YFSETQ. V dropped 2 bases and J dropped 0 bases, with 7 bases sitting between them. The CDR3 coding sequence is TGCGCCAGCAGCTTCCTCGGTAGCACAGATACGCAGTATTTT. Its translation: CASSFLGSTDTQYF. The entire variable domain, with the rest obtained from reference TRBV5-1 and TRBJ2-3, is as follows: KAGVTQTPRYLIKTRGQQVTLSCSPISGHRSVSWYQQTPGQGLQFLFEYFSETQRNKGNFPGRFSGRQFSNSRSEMNVSTLELGDSALYLCASSFLGSTDTQYFGPGTRLTVL.

V is TRBV7-6 and J is TRBJ2-2, with 10 bases fitting TRBD2. The CDR3 extends over 18 amino acids. The germline CDR1 and CDR2 sequences are SGHVS and FNYEAQ. Losses at the gene ends were 2 bases for V and 6 bases for J; bases not matched to a gene: 12. Here the CDR3 reads CASSLLLAGNQPPGELFF. For the CDR3, the DNA is TGTGCCAGCAGCTTACTACTAGCGGGGAACCAACCGCCCGGGGAGCTGTTTTTT. Complete variable domain (other parts from reference TRBV7-6 and TRBJ2-2): GAGVSQSPRYKVTKRGQDVALRCDPISGHVSLYWYRQALGQGPEFLTYFNYEAQQDKSGLPNDRFSAERPEGSISTLTIQRTEQRDSAMYRCASSLLLAGNQPPGELFFGEGSRLTVL.

In this sample, this clone turned up once. The V and J genes are TRBV18 and TRBJ1-3; D not certain. Germline values: CDR1 KGHSH, CDR2 LQKENI. The CDR3 length is 15 residues. V was trimmed by 2 bases and J by 3 bases, leaving 11 bases between them. CDR3 nucleotides: TGTGCCAGCTCACCAACCGGTAACGGTGGAAACACCATATATTTT. This gives the protein CASSPTGNGGNTIYF.

The V and J genes are TRBV6-1 and TRBJ2-7, with D tentatively TRBD2 (7 bases). Trimming shortened V by 3 bases and J by 4 bases, and 10 bases separated the two germline ends. From germline, CDR1 is MNHNS and CDR2 SASEGT. This CDR3 contains 13 residues. In DNA, the CDR3 is TGTGCCAGCAGTGACGGGGGGCCTTACGAGCAGTACTTC. Protein product: CASSDGGPYEQYF.

The chain recombines TRBV7-9 with TRBJ2-3; 15 nucleotides align to TRBD2. CDR1 and CDR2 (germline): SEHNR, FQNEAQ (reference sequence). J lost 1 base, V lost 5 bases, and 7 bases had no gene match. CDR3 length: 18 amino acids. The CDR3 DNA reads TGTGCCAGCAGCCTGGGACTAGCGGGGGGCGGGCGCACAGATACGCAGTATTTT. It yields the protein CASSLGLAGGGRTDTQYF.

V usage is TRBV30 and J usage is TRBJ1-1; D is ambiguous. V lost 0 bases, J lost 5 bases, and 7 bases lay in between. Germline V gene lookup returns CDR1 GTSNPN and CDR2 SVGIG (reference sequence). The CDR3 consists of 12 residues. The CDR3 region has the DNA TGTGCCTGGAGTGTTGGCCGTACTGAAGCTTTCTTT. It is translated as CAWSVGRTEAFF. Drawing the rest from reference TRBV30 and TRBJ1-1, the complete variable domain is SQTIHQWPATLVQPVGSPLSLECTVEGTSNPNLYWYRQAAGRGLQLLFYSVGIGQISSEVPQNLSASRPQDRQFILSSKKLLLSDSGFYLCAWSVGRTEAFFGQGTRLTVV.